This T cell receptor beta chain appears in the sequencing data of a study of cytomegalovirus exposure and HLA in healthy donors. Study background: The Caucasian-associated ancestry cluster contained about 80% of the approximately 390 genotyped donors. Findings of the study overall: Confirmation was obtained in vitro that a few CMV-associated chains are specific for CMV antigens. It was fewer than 200 TCR beta chains that were listed as cytomegalovirus-associated. A later analysis appeared to link common viral pathogens to several of the most significant clusters.

The V gene's germline CDR1 is SGDLS and CDR2 YYNGEE. CDR3 length equals 12 residues. Trimming took off 7 bases at V and 6 bases at J, with 11 bases between the two ends. A multiplex PCR was run with 60 Vbeta primers and 13 Jbeta primers. Assay: immunoSEQ multiplex PCR; the TCRdb copy retains only in-frame clones and omits some. The sample comprises 55,000 to 75,000 clones, more than 75% of which are singletons, and over 1.1% rests with the top ten. The table lists this clone with a count of one. Its antigen is still unknown. The chain couples TRBV9 to TRBJ2-1, with D possibly matching TRBD2 (7 bases). What was sequenced was PBMCs. This TCR derives from a man younger than 35 in good health and CMV-seronegative. In nucleotides, the CDR3 is TGTGCCAGCGGGGGCGGGGGCAATGAGCAGTTCTTC. As protein: CASGGGGNEQFF.